Listed below are T cell receptor beta chains from one sample, sequenced in a study of human T cells and chemical hapten exposure. MiXCR, run by TCRdb on the RACE reads, gives a single entry per CDR3 protein. The table includes approximately 260,000 distinct CDR3 sequences, 7% to 10% detected once. The sequences come from whole blood, collected in connection with sensitization to the hapten diphenylcyclopropenone (DPC). The receptor set was obtained from a woman aged 40 to 55 with alopecia areata. Some clones in this sample may be carry-over from other donors' samples. CDR3s include the opening cysteine and the closing phenylalanine or tryptophan. The D gene is left open where the match is weak. For some rows the clone size is stated as once, few or many, or as a class when expanded; others skip it.

CDR3 | DNA | J | D | V | size
CASRSSGNSYEQYF | TGTGCCAGCAGGTCTAGCGGGAACTCCTACGAGCAGTACTTC | TRBJ2-7 | TRBD2 | TRBV28 | many
CASSFYQAGHGELFF | TGTGCCAGCAGTTTCTACCAGGCAGGGCATGGGGAGCTGTTTTTT | TRBJ2-2 | NA | TRBV28 | NA
CSGTEETQYF | TGCAGCGGCACAGAGGAGACCCAGTACTTC | TRBJ2-5 | NA | TRBV29-1 | many
CASSLWGGGLVTEQYF | TGTGCCAGCAGTTTGTGGGGGGGTGGACTAGTGACCGAGCAGTACTTC | TRBJ2-7 | TRBD2 | TRBV12-3/TRBV12-4 | NA
CASSQDPTANYGYTF | TGCGCCAGCAGCCAAGACCCGACGGCTAACTATGGCTACACCTTC | TRBJ1-2 | NA | TRBV4-1 | many
CATSDPSHYGYTF | TGTGCCACCAGTGATCCCTCCCACTATGGCTACACCTTC | TRBJ1-2 | NA | TRBV24-1 | few
CASSFDGGSYNEQFF | TGCGCCAGCAGCTTCGACGGGGGCTCCTACAATGAGCAGTTCTTC | TRBJ2-1 | NA | TRBV5-1 | many
CSASGVSYNEQFF | TGCAGTGCTAGTGGAGTGTCCTACAATGAGCAGTTCTTC | TRBJ2-1 | NA | TRBV20-1 | NA
CSVEDRLAGGRDTQYF | TGCAGCGTTGAAGATCGACTAGCGGGAGGAAGGGATACGCAGTATTTT | TRBJ2-3 | TRBD2 | TRBV29-1 | few
CSARVRQGAGGYTF | TGCAGTGCTAGAGTCCGACAGGGGGCAGGCGGCTACACCTTC | TRBJ1-2 | TRBD1 | TRBV20-1 | few
CASSPDGGQETQYF | TGCGCCAGCAGCCCTGACGGCGGCCAAGAGACCCAGTACTTC | TRBJ2-5 | NA | TRBV5-1 | few
CASSPRGGPTDTQYF | TGTGCCAGCAGCCCGCGGGGAGGCCCAACAGATACGCAGTATTTT | TRBJ2-3 | NA | TRBV7-9 | many
CASSPPVGDPYEQYF | TGTGCCAGCTCACCACCGGTAGGGGACCCCTACGAGCAGTACTTC | TRBJ2-7 | NA | TRBV18 | few
CASSQDSPQFWTGELFF | TGTGCCAGCAGCCAAGATAGTCCTCAATTTTGGACCGGGGAGCTGTTTTTT | TRBJ2-2 | NA | TRBV4-2 | few
CASSPPLQGPYEQYF | TGTGCCAGCAGTCCCCCCCTCCAGGGCCCCTACGAGCAGTACTTC | TRBJ2-7 | NA | TRBV28 | few
CASSLSLAPRTDTQYF | TGTGCCAGCAGCTTAAGCCTAGCGCCCCGAACAGATACGCAGTATTTT | TRBJ2-3 | NA | TRBV7-2 | NA
CAISGQGTYNEQFF | TGTGCCATCAGTGGGCAGGGGACCTACAATGAGCAGTTCTTC | TRBJ2-1 | NA | TRBV10-3 | few
CASSLGVVEQFF | TGTGCCAGCAGCTTAGGTGTGGTTGAGCAGTTCTTC | TRBJ2-1 | NA | TRBV7-2 | NA
CASSYGTSGSPYF | TGTGCCAGCAGCTATGGGACTAGCGGCTCTCCGTATTTT | TRBJ2-3 | TRBD2 | TRBV11-3 | few
CASSFPPGQGKYGYTF | TGTGCCAGCAGTTTCCCCCCTGGACAGGGAAAGTATGGCTACACCTTC | TRBJ1-2 | TRBD1 | TRBV12-3/TRBV12-4 | few
CAIRADNTEAFF | TGTGCCATCAGGGCAGATAACACTGAAGCTTTCTTT | TRBJ1-1 | NA | TRBV10-3 | NA
CASSPRLAGVEDEQFF | TGTGCCAGCAGCCCTCGACTAGCGGGAGTCGAAGATGAGCAGTTCTTC | TRBJ2-1 | TRBD2 | TRBV7-9 | few
CASSSLLANEQFF | TGTGCTAGCAGCTCTCTACTAGCGAACGAGCAGTTCTTC | TRBJ2-1 | TRBD2 | TRBV7-7 | NA
CASPLGGPRGANVLTF | TGTGCCAGCCCCCTGGGGGGTCCTAGGGGGGCCAACGTCCTGACTTTC | TRBJ2-6 | NA | TRBV7-2 | NA
CASSTGGGDPSSYEQYF | TGTGCCAGCAGCACTGGGGGTGGGGACCCCTCCTCCTACGAGCAGTACTTC | TRBJ2-7 | NA | TRBV6-6 | few
CASSSRTGGPTADTQYF | TGTGCCAGCAGCTCCCGGACAGGGGGCCCCACCGCAGATACGCAGTATTTT | TRBJ2-3 | TRBD1 | TRBV27 | NA
CASSYGRGLSTDTQYF | TGTGCCAGCAGTTACGGGAGAGGCTTAAGCACAGATACGCAGTATTTT | TRBJ2-3 | NA | TRBV7-9 | few
CASRFPGPTDTQYF | TGTGCCAGCAGGTTCCCGGGGCCCACAGATACGCAGTATTTT | TRBJ2-3 | NA | TRBV28 | NA
CSVDRNTEAFF | TGCAGCGTTGACAGGAACACCGAAGCTTTCTTT | TRBJ1-1 | NA | TRBV29-1 | few
CSARPVAVSSYNEQFF | TGCAGTGCTAGACCGGTAGCGGTGAGCTCCTACAATGAGCAGTTCTTC | TRBJ2-1 | NA | TRBV20-1 | few
CAISSGDQPQHF | TGTGCCATCAGCAGTGGGGATCAGCCCCAGCATTTT | TRBJ1-5 | NA | TRBV10-3 | few
CASIGTGMGYTF | TGCGCCAGCATCGGGACAGGGATGGGCTACACCTTC | TRBJ1-2 | TRBD1 | TRBV5-1 | few
CASRDSYSNQPQHF | TGTGCCAGCAGGGACAGTTATAGCAATCAGCCCCAGCATTTT | TRBJ1-5 | NA | TRBV2 | NA
CSVEAVKFYGYTF | TGCAGCGTTGAAGCCGTAAAATTCTATGGCTACACCTTC | TRBJ1-2 | NA | TRBV29-1 | NA
CASRTTGATNYGYTF | TGTGCCAGCAGAACAACAGGGGCCACTAACTATGGCTACACCTTC | TRBJ1-2 | TRBD1 | TRBV6-5 | few
CASSLPSPVGETQYF | TGCGCCAGCAGCTTGCCTTCCCCCGTGGGAGAGACCCAGTACTTC | TRBJ2-5 | NA | TRBV5-1 | NA
CASSVGQGGGETQYF | TGTGCCAGCAGCGTAGGGCAGGGAGGGGGAGAGACCCAGTACTTC | TRBJ2-5 | NA | TRBV9 | NA
CSVMGGPETQYF | TGCAGCGTTATGGGCGGTCCAGAGACCCAGTACTTC | TRBJ2-5 | NA | TRBV29-1 | few
CASSLRLGTAYGYTF | TGTGCCAGCAGTCTACGACTTGGGACAGCCTATGGCTACACCTTC | TRBJ1-2 | TRBD1 | TRBV28 | many
CASSQDARPAGAETQYF | TGTGCCAGCAGCCAAGATGCTCGGCCAGCGGGGGCTGAGACCCAGTACTTC | TRBJ2-5 | TRBD2 | TRBV3-1 | NA
CASSWTGPREAFF | TGTGCCAGCAGCTGGACAGGCCCGAGGGAAGCTTTCTTT | TRBJ1-1 | TRBD1 | TRBV7-9 | few
CASSSVFYEQYF | TGTGCCAGCAGCTCCGTATTTTACGAGCAGTACTTC | TRBJ2-7 | NA | TRBV7-8 | few
CANKGGTDTQYF | TGTGCCAATAAGGGGGGCACAGATACGCAGTATTTT | TRBJ2-3 | NA | TRBV10-3 | few
CASSLAGSGRSPYNEQFF | TGTGCCAGCAGCTTAGCAGGGAGCGGGAGGTCACCTTACAATGAGCAGTTCTTC | TRBJ2-1 | TRBD2 | TRBV7-9 | few
CASSQDAYYEQYF | TGTGCCAGCAGCCAAGACGCATACTACGAGCAGTACTTC | TRBJ2-7 | NA | TRBV5-5 | few
CASSEQGNTEAFF | TGTGCCAGCAGTGAACAGGGGAACACTGAAGCTTTCTTT | TRBJ1-1 | NA | TRBV2 | many
CASRGWAPGTDTQYF | TGTGCCAGCAGGGGGTGGGCCCCCGGCACAGATACGCAGTATTTT | TRBJ2-3 | NA | TRBV27 | NA
CASRQWLAVEVGELFF | TGTGCCAGCAGGCAGTGGCTGGCGGTAGAAGTCGGGGAGCTGTTTTTT | TRBJ2-2 | NA | TRBV2 | few
CASSKAPDSDYEQYF | TGTGCCAGCAGCAAGGCCCCCGACAGTGACTACGAGCAGTACTTC | TRBJ2-7 | NA | TRBV6-2/TRBV6-3 | few
CSAQTGGEPQHF | TGCAGTGCTCAAACAGGGGGGGAGCCCCAGCATTTT | TRBJ1-5 | TRBD1 | TRBV20-1 | few
CASRGGGRSQPQHF | TGTGCCAGCAGGGGCGGGGGGCGAAGTCAGCCCCAGCATTTT | TRBJ1-5 | NA | TRBV12-3/TRBV12-4 | few
CASQLGTQAYNEQFF | TGTGCCAGCCAACTCGGGACGCAGGCCTACAATGAGCAGTTCTTC | TRBJ2-1 | NA | TRBV25-1 | NA
CASSHRTASAQHF | TGTGCCAGCAGCCACAGGACGGCCTCAGCCCAGCATTTT | TRBJ1-5 | NA | TRBV3-1 | few
CASSDSKVSSYNEQFF | TGTGCCAGCAGTGACTCGAAGGTGAGCTCCTACAATGAGCAGTTCTTC | TRBJ2-1 | NA | TRBV6-4 | many
CASSETPHSGTTDTQYF | TGTGCCAGCAGCGAAACCCCCCATAGCGGGACTACAGATACGCAGTATTTT | TRBJ2-3 | TRBD2 | TRBV7-3 | few